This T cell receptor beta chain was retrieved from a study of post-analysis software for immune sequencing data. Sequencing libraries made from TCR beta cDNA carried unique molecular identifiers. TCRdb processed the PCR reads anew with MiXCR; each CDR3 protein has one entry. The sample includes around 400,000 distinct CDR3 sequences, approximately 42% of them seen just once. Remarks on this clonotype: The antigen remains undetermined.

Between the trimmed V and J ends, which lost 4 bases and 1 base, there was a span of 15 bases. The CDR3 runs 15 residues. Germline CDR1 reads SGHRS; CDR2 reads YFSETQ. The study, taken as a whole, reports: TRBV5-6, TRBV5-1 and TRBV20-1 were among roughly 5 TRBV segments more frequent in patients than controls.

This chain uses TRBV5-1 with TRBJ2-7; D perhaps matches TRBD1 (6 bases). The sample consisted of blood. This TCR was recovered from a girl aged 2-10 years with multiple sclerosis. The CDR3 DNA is TGCGCCAGCAGCCTTACAGGGCCCCTGTCCTACGAGCAGTACTTC. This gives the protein CASSLTGPLSYEQYF.